This TCR beta chain was recorded in a study of response to subunit inactivated influenza vaccine. This clonotype was observed a handful of times. The antigen remains undetermined. Whole-study results and caveats: New T cells are recruited in small numbers by each seasonal influenza vaccination, according to the authors' suggestion.

MiXCR, applied by TCRdb to the RT-PCR reads, yields one record per CDR3 protein. The sample holds 650,000 or so distinct CDR3 sequences, 12% to 15% seen once. CDR1 and CDR2 from the germline V gene are MNHEY and SVGEGT. V trimming: 5 bases; J trimming: 4 bases; junction bases outside the gene matches: 13. This CDR3 contains 19 residues. The sequencing used PBMCs from blood, collected less than 15 days before vaccination. The chain employs TRBV6-2 or TRBV6-3 and TRBJ2-2; 13 nucleotides match TRBD2. This TCR came from a man aged 50-59 years who received an inactivated influenza vaccine. CDR3 nucleotides: TGTGCCAGCAGTCAACGACGACTAGCGGGGGGCTATGTCACCGGGGAGCTGTTTTTT. It specifies CASSQRRLAGGYVTGELFF.